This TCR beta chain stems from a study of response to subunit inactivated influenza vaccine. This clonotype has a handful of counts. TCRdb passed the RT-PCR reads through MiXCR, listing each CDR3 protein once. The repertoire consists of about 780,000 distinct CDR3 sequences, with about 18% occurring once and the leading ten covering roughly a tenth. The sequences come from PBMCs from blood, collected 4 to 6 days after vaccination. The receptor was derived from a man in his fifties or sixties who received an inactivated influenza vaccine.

CDR3 nucleotide sequence: TGCAGCGTTGTAGCCTTGAGCGCTGAAGCTTTCTTT. Translation gives CSVVALSAEAFF. The chain has TRBV29-1 and TRBJ1-1; D is undetermined. This CDR3 comprises 12 residues. The germline V gene encodes CDR1 SQVTM and CDR2 ANQGSEA. V lost 4 bases, J lost 6 bases, and 12 bases lay in between.